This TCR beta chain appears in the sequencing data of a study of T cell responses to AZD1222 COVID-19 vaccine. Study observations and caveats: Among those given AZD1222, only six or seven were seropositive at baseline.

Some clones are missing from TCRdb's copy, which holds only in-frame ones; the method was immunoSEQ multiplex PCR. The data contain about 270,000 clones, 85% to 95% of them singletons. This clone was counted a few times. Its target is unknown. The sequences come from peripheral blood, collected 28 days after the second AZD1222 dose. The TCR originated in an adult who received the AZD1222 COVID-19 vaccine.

CDR3 sequence reads: CSASPLEAFYGYTF. For the CDR3, the DNA is TGCAGTGCTAGTCCACTAGAGGCGTTCTATGGCTACACCTTC. The chain has TRBV20-1 and TRBJ1-2; D is uncertain. Trimming removed 3 bases from V and 4 bases from J, with 15 bases in between. Germline loops: CDR1 DFQATT, CDR2 SNEGSKA (reference sequence). The CDR3 spans 14 residues.